One and the same sample provided the 16 T cell receptor beta chains below, sequenced in a study of blood T cells in healthy people across ages. The use of a sample-barcoded 5' primer and a J-beta primer mix characterized a second PCR of roughly 7 to 12 cycles. One entry per CDR3 protein results from TCRdb running MiXCR on the 5' RACE reads. The table lists some 640,000 distinct CDR3 sequences, around 31% of them singletons. The sample comprised blood. Receptor source: a woman aged 80 or older in good health.

This clonotype showed up many times. The chain links TRBV30 to TRBJ1-2, with D uncertain. The CDR3 totals 12 residues. The germline V gene has CDR1 GTSNPN and CDR2 SVGIG (reference sequence). Trimming removed 1 base from V and 6 bases from J, with 9 bases in between. CDR3 bases: TGTGCCTGGAGTGGCCGGGTTAATGGCTACACCTTC. It translates to CAWSGRVNGYTF.

This clonotype showed up many times. This chain joins TRBV6-5 and TRBJ2-7; 8 nucleotides match TRBD1. This CDR3 has 15 amino acids. After removal of 2 bases from V and 3 bases from J, the junction contained 6 bases not matched to a gene. Germline-derived CDR1 and CDR2 are MNHEY and SVGAGI. The chain's CDR3 is CASSYVTGAVYEQYF. CDR3 DNA: TGTGCCAGCAGTTACGTGACAGGGGCGGTCTACGAGCAGTACTTC.

The sample holds a few counts of this clonotype. This chain joins TRBV20-1 and TRBJ2-7; tentatively, D is TRBD1 (5 bases). The V end was cut by 3 bases, the J end by 0 bases, with 18 bases between. Looked up from germline, CDR1 is DFQATT and CDR2 is SNEGSKA (reference sequence). CDR3 length equals 16 residues. CDR3 region: CSARTPKQATSYEQYF. The DNA for the CDR3 is TGCAGTGCTAGGACGCCTAAACAGGCGACCTCCTACGAGCAGTACTTC.

The V gene is TRBV4-2, the J gene TRBJ2-5; D is unresolved. Germline loops: CDR1 LGHNA, CDR2 YNFKEQ. The V end was cut by 1 base, the J end by 1 base, with 16 bases between. The CDR3 extends over 17 amino acids. The CDR3 coding sequence is TGTGCCAGCAGCCAAGGTAACCAACCCAGGTTCCAAGAGACCCAGTACTTC. It encodes CASSQGNQPRFQETQYF.

In its sample, this clonotype was seen many times. V gene TRBV5-6 combines with J gene TRBJ2-5, with no clear D. Germline CDR1 reads SGHDT; CDR2 reads YYEEEE. The V and J ends lost 7 bases and 1 base respectively, with 17 bases between them. CDR3 length equals 15 residues. The CDR3 DNA reads as TGTGCCAGCCGTCATGGCTCCGTACCCCAAGAGACCCAGTACTTC. Its translation is CASRHGSVPQETQYF.

On this clonotype itself: A read error may produce the germline difference seen at one junction end. This chain uses TRBV5-1 with TRBJ1-2; 7 bases agree with TRBD1. Germline V lookup: CDR1 SGHRS, CDR2 YFSETQ. This CDR3 has 16 amino acids. For the CDR3, the DNA is TGCGCCAGCAGTTCGGGACAGTCGCCCACCTATAATGGCCACACCTTC. It codes for CASSSGQSPTYNGHTF.

This clonotype was counted at least ten times. The rearrangement links TRBV13 to TRBJ1-1; the match to TRBD1 covers 12 bases. Per germline, CDR1 PRHDT and CDR2 FYEKMQ (reference sequence). The J segment lost 7 bases and the V segment lost 5 bases, leaving 11 bases of the junction unmatched. This CDR3 spans 16 amino acids. The DNA for the CDR3 is TGTGCCAGCAGCCCCCTGTGGGACAGGGGGCAAGGTGAAGCTTTCTTT. It codes for CASSPLWDRGQGEAFF.

This clonotype has at least ten counts. The chain employs TRBV5-1 and TRBJ2-5; 9 bases map to TRBD2. After removal of 4 bases from V and 5 bases from J, the junction contained 12 bases not matched to a gene. The germline V gene has CDR1 SGHRS and CDR2 YFSETQ. CDR3 length equals 16 residues. CDR3: CASSPVGLAVVETQYF. Written as DNA, the CDR3 is TGCGCCAGCAGCCCCGTGGGACTAGCAGTCGTCGAGACCCAGTACTTC.

Remarks on this clonotype: Since a much larger clone is just one base distant, this may be a read error. V gene TRBV10-3 combines with J gene TRBJ2-5; 10 bases line up with TRBD1. Germline V gene sequence: CDR1 ENHRY, CDR2 SYGVKD. The ends lost 2 bases at V and 11 bases at J; junction bases unmatched: 11. This CDR3 contains 15 residues. The CDR3, as DNA: TGTGCCATCAGTGAGACGGGGACAGGGGTTGGTGAGCAGTACTTC. Amino acid sequence: CAISETGTGVGEQYF.

The rearrangement links TRBV12-3 or TRBV12-4 to TRBJ2-5; the D gene is possibly TRBD2 (6 bases). CDR3 length equals 14 residues. Trimming pared 7 bases from V and 11 bases from J, leaving 23 bases between. CDR3 region: CASTLTSLGSQQYF. The CDR3 nucleotides are TGTGCCAGCACCTTGACTAGTTTGGGCAGCCAGCAGTACTTC.

This clonotype occurred a few times. A much larger clone differs by one base, so this may be a read error. The chain couples TRBV15 to TRBJ2-7; TRBD2 matches at 15 bases. The CDR3 totals 15 residues. J lost 7 bases, V lost 3 bases, and 4 bases had no gene match. From germline, CDR1 is LNHNV and CDR2 YYDKDF (reference sequence). The CDR3 coding sequence is TGTGCCACCAGCAGCTGGGGGACTAGCGGGAGGGAGCAGTACTTC. This gives the protein CATSSWGTSGREQYF.

The chain joins TRBV15 to TRBJ1-5, with TRBD1 identical over 10 bases. Per germline, CDR1 LNHNV and CDR2 YYDKDF (reference sequence). V lost 5 bases, J lost 4 bases, and 8 bases stayed unmatched. This CDR3 is built from 16 residues. The CDR3: CATSDRDRGPNQPQHF. CDR3 bases: TGTGCCACCAGCGACCGGGACAGGGGCCCAAATCAGCCCCAGCATTTT.

This chain links TRBV6-1 with TRBJ2-1, with unresolved D. Germline-derived CDR1 and CDR2 are MNHNS and SASEGT. The V and J ends lost 2 bases and 10 bases respectively, with 6 bases between them. CDR3 length equals 11 residues. As DNA, the CDR3 is TGTGCCAGCAGTGAAATCCACGAGCAGTTCTTC. Its protein product is CASSEIHEQFF.

V is TRBV30 and J is TRBJ1-1; D gene ambiguous. Germline values: CDR1 GTSNPN, CDR2 SVGIG (reference sequence). Trimming took off 0 bases at V and 4 bases at J, with 9 bases between the two ends. The CDR3 totals 13 residues. The DNA of the CDR3 is TGTGCCTGGAGTGTAAATAGGGCCACTGAAGCTTTCTTT. This codes for CAWSVNRATEAFF.

This clonotype came up many times. This chain uses TRBV7-2 with TRBJ2-1, with 10 positions matching TRBD1. Germline V gene sequence: CDR1 SGHTA, CDR2 FQGNSA. This CDR3 spans 16 amino acids. V lost 5 bases and J lost 2; bases outside the gene matches: 6. In DNA form, the CDR3 reads TGTGCCAGCAGCCCAGGAGGGACAGGGGCCTACAATGAGCAGTTCTTC. This encodes CASSPGGTGAYNEQFF.

This clonotype has just one count. The V call is TRBV20-1, the J call TRBJ2-1; the match to TRBD2 covers 7 bases. Germline V gene sequence: CDR1 DFQATT, CDR2 SNEGSKA (reference sequence). The CDR3 consists of 15 residues. The V segment lost 3 bases and the J segment 5 bases; nucleotides outside the gene matches: 10. The CDR3 spells CSARGSSGGNNEQFF. In DNA form, the CDR3 reads TGCAGTGCTAGGGGGTCTAGCGGAGGTAACAATGAGCAGTTCTTC.